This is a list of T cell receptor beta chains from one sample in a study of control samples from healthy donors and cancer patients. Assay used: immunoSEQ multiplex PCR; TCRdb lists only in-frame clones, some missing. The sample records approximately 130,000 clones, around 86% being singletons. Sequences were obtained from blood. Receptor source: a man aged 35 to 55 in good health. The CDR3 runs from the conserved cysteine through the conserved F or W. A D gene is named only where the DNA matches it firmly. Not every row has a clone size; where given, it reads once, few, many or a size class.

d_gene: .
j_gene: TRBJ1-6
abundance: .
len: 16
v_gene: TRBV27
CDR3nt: TGTGCCAGCAGTTTATCAGGGCTAACCTATAATTCACCCCTCCACTTT
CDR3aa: CASSLSGLTYNSPLHF

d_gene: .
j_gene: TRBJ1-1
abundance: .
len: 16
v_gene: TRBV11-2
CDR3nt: TGTGCCAGCAGTTTAGACCTGGGGTTCGGGGACACTGAAGCTTTCTTT
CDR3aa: CASSLDLGFGDTEAFF

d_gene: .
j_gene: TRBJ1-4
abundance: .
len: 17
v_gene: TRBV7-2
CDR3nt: TGTGCCAGCAGCTTAGCGGTCGCAGCGACAACTAATGAAAAACTGTTTTTT
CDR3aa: CASSLAVAATTNEKLFF

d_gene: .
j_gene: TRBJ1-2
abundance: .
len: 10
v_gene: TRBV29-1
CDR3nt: TGCAGCGTCCTTTACGGTGGCTACACCTTC
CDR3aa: CSVLYGGYTF

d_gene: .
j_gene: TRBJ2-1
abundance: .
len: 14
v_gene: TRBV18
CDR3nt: TGTGCCAGCTCACCAACGGACTTGTTGGGTGAGCAGTTCTTC
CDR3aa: CASSPTDLLGEQFF

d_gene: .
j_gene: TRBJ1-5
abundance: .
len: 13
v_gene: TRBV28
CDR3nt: TGTGCCAGCAGTCCTGCGGACTATCAGCCCCAGCATTTT
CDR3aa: CASSPADYQPQHF

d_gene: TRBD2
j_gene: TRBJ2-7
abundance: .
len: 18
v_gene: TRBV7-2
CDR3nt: TGTGCCAGCAGCTCCCAAGGGGCTAGCGGGGGGCCAACCTACGAGCAGTACTTC
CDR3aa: CASSSQGASGGPTYEQYF

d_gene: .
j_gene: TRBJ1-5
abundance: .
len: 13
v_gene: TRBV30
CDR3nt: TGTGCCTGGAGTAGGGAGAGCAATCAGCCCCAGCATTTT
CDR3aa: CAWSRESNQPQHF

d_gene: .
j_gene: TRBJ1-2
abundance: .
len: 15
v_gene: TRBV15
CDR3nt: TGTGCCACCAGCCCCAGAGGCGACCCTTCCTATGGCTACACCTTC
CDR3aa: CATSPRGDPSYGYTF

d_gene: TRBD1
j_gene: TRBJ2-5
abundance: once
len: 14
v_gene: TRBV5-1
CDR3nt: TGCGCCAGCAGCACGGGACAGTTCCAAGAGACCCAGTACTTC
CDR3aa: CASSTGQFQETQYF

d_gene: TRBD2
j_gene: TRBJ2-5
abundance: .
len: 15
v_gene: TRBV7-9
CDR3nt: TGTGCCAGCAGACGACTAGCGGGATCGCAAGAGACCCAGTACTTC
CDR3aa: CASRRLAGSQETQYF

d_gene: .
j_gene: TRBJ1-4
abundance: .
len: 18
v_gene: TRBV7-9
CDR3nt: TGTGCCAGCAGCTTACCACAGGGAGGGTGGGCAACTAATGAAAAACTGTTTTTT
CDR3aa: CASSLPQGGWATNEKLFF

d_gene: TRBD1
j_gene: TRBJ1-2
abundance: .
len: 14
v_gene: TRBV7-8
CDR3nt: TGTGCCAGCAGCCCCGAGACAGGGATTCATGGCTACACCTTC
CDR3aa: CASSPETGIHGYTF

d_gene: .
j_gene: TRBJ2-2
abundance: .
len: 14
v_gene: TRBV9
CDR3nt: TGTGCCAGCAGCGTAGATAGCTGGCCCGGGGAGCTGTTTTTT
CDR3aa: CASSVDSWPGELFF

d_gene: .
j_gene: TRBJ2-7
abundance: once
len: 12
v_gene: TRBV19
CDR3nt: TGTGCCAGTAGGGACAGTGCCTACGAGCAGTACTTC
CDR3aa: CASRDSAYEQYF

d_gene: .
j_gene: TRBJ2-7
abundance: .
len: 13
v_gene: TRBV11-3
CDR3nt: TGTGCCAGCAGCTTAGGCACAGGGTACGAGCAGTACTTC
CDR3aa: CASSLGTGYEQYF

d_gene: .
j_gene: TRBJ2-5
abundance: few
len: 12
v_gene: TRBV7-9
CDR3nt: TGTGCCAGCAGCTTAGTCGATGGGGCCCAGTACTTC
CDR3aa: CASSLVDGAQYF

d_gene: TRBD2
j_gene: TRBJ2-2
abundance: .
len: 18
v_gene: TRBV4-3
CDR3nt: TGCGCCAGCAGCCAAGAAGGGGTCAGACTAGCGGGGACCGGGGAGCTGTTTTTT
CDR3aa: CASSQEGVRLAGTGELFF

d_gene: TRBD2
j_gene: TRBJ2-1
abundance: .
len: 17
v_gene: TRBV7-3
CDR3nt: TGTGCCAGCAGCTCAAGACTGCGGGGGTTGCCCTACAATGAGCAGTTCTTC
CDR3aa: CASSSRLRGLPYNEQFF

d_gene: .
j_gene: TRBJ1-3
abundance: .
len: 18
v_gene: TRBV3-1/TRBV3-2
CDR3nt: TGTGCCAGCAGCCAACATAAGACAGGACCGAGCTCTGGAAACACCATATATTTT
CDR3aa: CASSQHKTGPSSGNTIYF

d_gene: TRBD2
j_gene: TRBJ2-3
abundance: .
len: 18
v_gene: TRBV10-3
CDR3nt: TGTGCCATCAGTGGAGAACTAGCGGGGGGGGAAAGCACAGATACGCAGTATTTT
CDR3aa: CAISGELAGGESTDTQYF

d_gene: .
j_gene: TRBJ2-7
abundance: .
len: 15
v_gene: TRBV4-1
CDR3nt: TGCGCCAGCAGCCAAGATCTTACGGGGACCTACGAGCAGTACTTC
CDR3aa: CASSQDLTGTYEQYF

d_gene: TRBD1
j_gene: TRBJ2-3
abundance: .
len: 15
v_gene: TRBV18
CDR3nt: TGTGCCAGCTCATCGGACAGGGGGCGAACAGATACGCAGTATTTT
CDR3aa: CASSSDRGRTDTQYF

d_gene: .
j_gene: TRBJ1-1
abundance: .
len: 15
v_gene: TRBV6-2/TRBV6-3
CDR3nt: TGTGCCAGCAGTTCTCCGGCCCGCAGGGGCACTGAAGCTTTCTTT
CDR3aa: CASSSPARRGTEAFF

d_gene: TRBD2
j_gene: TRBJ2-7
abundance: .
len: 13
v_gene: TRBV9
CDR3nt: TGTGCCAGCAGCCCAGGCGGGAGGTACGAGCAGTACTTC
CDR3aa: CASSPGGRYEQYF

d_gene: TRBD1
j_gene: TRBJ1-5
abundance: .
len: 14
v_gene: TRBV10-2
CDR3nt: TGCGCCAGCAGACTGGGACAGCCCAATCAGCCCCAGCATTTT
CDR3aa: CASRLGQPNQPQHF

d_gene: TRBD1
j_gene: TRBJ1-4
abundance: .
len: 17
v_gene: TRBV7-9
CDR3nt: TGTGCCAGCAGCACGAGGGGGACAGCACTTAATAATGAAAAACTGTTTTTT
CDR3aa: CASSTRGTALNNEKLFF

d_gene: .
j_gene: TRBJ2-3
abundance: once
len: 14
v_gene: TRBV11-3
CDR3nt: TGTGCCAGCAGCTTAGAGACGGGCACAGATACGCAGTATTTT
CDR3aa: CASSLETGTDTQYF

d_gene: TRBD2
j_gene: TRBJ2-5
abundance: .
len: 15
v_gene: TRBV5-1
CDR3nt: TGCGCCAGCAGCTTGTCCAGCGGGGGAGATCAGACCCAGTACTTC
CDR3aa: CASSLSSGGDQTQYF

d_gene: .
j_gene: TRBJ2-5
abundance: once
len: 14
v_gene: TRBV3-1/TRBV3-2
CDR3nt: TGTGCCAGCAGCCGTCGAAACTTTCAAGAGACCCAGTACTTC
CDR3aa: CASSRRNFQETQYF

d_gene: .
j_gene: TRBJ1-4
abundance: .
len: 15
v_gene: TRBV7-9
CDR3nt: TGTGCCAGCAGCCCACAACTGAGGGTTGGTGAAAAACTGTTTTTT
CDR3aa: CASSPQLRVGEKLFF

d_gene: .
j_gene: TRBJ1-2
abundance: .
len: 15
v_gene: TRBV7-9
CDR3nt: TGTGCCAGCAGCTTAGCGTCAACTGGTTTTGGTGGCTACACCTTC
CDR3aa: CASSLASTGFGGYTF

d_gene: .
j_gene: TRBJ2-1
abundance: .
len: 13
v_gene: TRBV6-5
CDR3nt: TGTGCCAGCAGTTCCCTAGCGAGGAATGAGCAGTTCTTC
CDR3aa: CASSSLARNEQFF

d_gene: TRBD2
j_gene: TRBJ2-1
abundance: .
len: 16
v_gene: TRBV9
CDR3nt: TGTGCCAGCAGCCCCCGACTAGCGGGGGCCTACAATGAGCAGTTCTTC
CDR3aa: CASSPRLAGAYNEQFF

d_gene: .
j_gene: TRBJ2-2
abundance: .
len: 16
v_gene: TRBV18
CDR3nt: TGTGCCAGCTCACCGGCGAACCTAGTGAACACCGGGGAGCTGTTTTTT
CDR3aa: CASSPANLVNTGELFF

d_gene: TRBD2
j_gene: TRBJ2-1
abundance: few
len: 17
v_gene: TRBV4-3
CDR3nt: TGCGCCAGCAGCCAAGAACCAGCGGGGAGCTCCTACAATGAGCAGTTCTTC
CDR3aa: CASSQEPAGSSYNEQFF

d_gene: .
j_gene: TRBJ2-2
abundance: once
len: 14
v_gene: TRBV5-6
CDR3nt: TGTGCCAGCAGCTGGGGTACAGGGATCGGGGAGCTGTTTTTT
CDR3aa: CASSWGTGIGELFF

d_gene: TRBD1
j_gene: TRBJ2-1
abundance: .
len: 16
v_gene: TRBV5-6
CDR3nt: TGTGCCAGCAGGGAGGCCGGGACAGGGCCCCAGAATGAGCAGTTCTTC
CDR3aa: CASREAGTGPQNEQFF

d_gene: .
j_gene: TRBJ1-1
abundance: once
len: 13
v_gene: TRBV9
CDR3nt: TGTGCCAGCAGCGTAGTATCGGACACTAAAGCTTTCTTT
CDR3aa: CASSVVSDTKAFF

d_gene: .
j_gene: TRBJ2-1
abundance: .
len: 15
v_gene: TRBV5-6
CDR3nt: TGTGCCAGCAGCCAGGGCCCGAGCTCCTACAATGAGCAGTTCTTC
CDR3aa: CASSQGPSSYNEQFF

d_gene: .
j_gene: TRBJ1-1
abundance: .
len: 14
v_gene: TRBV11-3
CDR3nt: TGTGCCAGCAGCTGGGACTGGCTGAACACTGAAGCTTTCTTT
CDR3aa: CASSWDWLNTEAFF

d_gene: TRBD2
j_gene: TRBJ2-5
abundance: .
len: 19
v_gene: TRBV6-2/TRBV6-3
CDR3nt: TGTGCCAGCAGTTACCATATTATGACTAGCGGGGGGGCCGCTGAGACCCAGTACTTC
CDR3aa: CASSYHIMTSGGAAETQYF

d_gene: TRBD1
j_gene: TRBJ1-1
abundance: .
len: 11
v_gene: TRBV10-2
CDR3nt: TGCGCCAGCCAGGGGGGGATTGAAGCTTTCTTT
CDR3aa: CASQGGIEAFF

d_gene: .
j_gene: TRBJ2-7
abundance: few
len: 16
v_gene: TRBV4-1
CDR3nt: TGCGCCAGCAGCCGACAGACAGGAAAACCTCCCTACGAGCAGTACTTC
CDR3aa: CASSRQTGKPPYEQYF

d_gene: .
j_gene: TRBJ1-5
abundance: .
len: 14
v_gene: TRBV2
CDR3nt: TGTGCCAGCAGTGAACTCTTGGGGGGGTGGCCCCAGCATTTT
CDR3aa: CASSELLGGWPQHF

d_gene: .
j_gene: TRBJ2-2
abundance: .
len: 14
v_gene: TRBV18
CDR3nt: TGTGCCAGCTCACCAGGGATCGGCGCCGGGGAGCTGTTTTTT
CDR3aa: CASSPGIGAGELFF

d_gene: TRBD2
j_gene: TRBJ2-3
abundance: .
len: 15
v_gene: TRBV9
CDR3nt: TGTGCCAGCAGCGTAGTTGAGGGAGGGGCAGATACGCAGTATTTT
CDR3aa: CASSVVEGGADTQYF

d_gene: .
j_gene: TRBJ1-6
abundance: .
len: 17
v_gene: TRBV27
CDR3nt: TGTGCCAGCAGCCCGGACAGTATAAGCTCCTATAATTCACCCCTCCACTTT
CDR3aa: CASSPDSISSYNSPLHF

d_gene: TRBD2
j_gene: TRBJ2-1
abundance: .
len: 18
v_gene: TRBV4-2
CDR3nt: TGTGCCAGCAGCCAAGATTCCCGGGGGGGGACAACCTACAATGAGCAGTTCTTC
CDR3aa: CASSQDSRGGTTYNEQFF

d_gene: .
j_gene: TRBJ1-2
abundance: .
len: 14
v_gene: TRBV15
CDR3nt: TGTGCCACCAGCAGAGATACCTCTACGCCCGGCTACACCTTC
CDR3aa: CATSRDTSTPGYTF

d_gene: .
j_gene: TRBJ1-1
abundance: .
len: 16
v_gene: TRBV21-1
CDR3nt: TGTGCCATCACAGGGACAGGGGTAGAAGTGAACACTGAAGCTTTCTTT
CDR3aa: CAITGTGVEVNTEAFF

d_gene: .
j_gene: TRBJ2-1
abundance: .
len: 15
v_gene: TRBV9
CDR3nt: TGTGCCAGCAGCCCCTCGGGCAGGGCATACAATGAGCAGTTCTTC
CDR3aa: CASSPSGRAYNEQFF

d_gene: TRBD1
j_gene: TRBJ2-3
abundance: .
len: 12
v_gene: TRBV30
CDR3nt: TGTGCCTGGAGTGTACAGGGGAATACGCAGTATTTT
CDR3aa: CAWSVQGNTQYF

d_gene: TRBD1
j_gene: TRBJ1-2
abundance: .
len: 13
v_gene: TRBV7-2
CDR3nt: TGTGCCAGCAGCCCGGACAGGGGTAGGGGCTACACCTTC
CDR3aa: CASSPDRGRGYTF

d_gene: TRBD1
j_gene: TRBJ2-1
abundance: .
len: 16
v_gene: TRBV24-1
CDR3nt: TGTGCCACCAGTGATACCTATGGGGACAGGGGCAATGAGCAGTTCTTC
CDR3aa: CATSDTYGDRGNEQFF

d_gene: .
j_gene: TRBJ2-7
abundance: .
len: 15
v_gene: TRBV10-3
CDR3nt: TGTGCCATCAGTGAGTCCGGAGGGGGTCCTTACGAGCAGTACTTC
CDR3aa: CAISESGGGPYEQYF

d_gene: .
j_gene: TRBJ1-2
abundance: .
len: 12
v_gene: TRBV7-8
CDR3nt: TGTGCCAGCAGCTTAGGGCAGGGTGGCTACACCTTC
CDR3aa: CASSLGQGGYTF

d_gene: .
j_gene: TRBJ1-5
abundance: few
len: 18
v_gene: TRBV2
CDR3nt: TGTGCCAGCAGTACGGGCTACCCAGGGCAGTATAGCAATCAGCCCCAGCATTTT
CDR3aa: CASSTGYPGQYSNQPQHF

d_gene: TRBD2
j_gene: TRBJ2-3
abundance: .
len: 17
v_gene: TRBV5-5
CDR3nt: TGTGCCAGCCGCTTGCGGCGGGGGGGCGGGAGCACAGATACGCAGTATTTT
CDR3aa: CASRLRRGGGSTDTQYF